These 23 T cell receptor beta chains were all obtained from the same sample, sequenced in a study of EBV T-cell therapy then PD-1 blockade in nasopharyngeal carcinoma. The repertoire was sequenced with immunoSEQ multiplex PCR; TCRdb's copy has only in-frame clones and lacks some. The sample carries fewer than 20,000 clones, roughly 84% recorded once. Their recognized antigens are unknown. The treatment was: AdE1-LMPpoly-expanded autologous EBV-specific T-cell therapy followed by anti-PD-1 nivolumab. Sequencing was performed on CD8+ T cells from blood, taken between days 30 and 35 from a patient whose treatment included autologous EBV-specific T cells and nivolumab. These receptors came from a man aged 35 to 55 with nasopharyngeal carcinoma.

V is TRBV9 and J is TRBJ2-3, with D hard to call. The CDR3 has 14 amino acids. From germline, CDR1 is SGDLS and CDR2 YYNGEE. The ends were cut back, 3 bases at V and 2 bases at J, with 10 bases in the middle. The CDR3 here is CASSAEGSTDTQYF. DNA for the CDR3: TGTGCCAGCAGCGCCGAAGGGTCCACAGATACGCAGTATTTT.

This clone has only a few counts. The rearrangement joins TRBV4-2 to TRBJ2-3, with 8 positions matching TRBD2. V was pared by 1 base and J by 7 bases, with 10 bases of the junction left unmatched. Germline V lookup: CDR1 LGHNA, CDR2 YNFKEQ. This CDR3 comprises 16 residues. The CDR3 reads CASSQAIGLAGHTQYF. DNA for the CDR3: TGTGCCAGCAGCCAAGCTATAGGACTAGCAGGCCATACGCAGTATTTT.

This chain's CDR3 is CASRTSPGLSEAFF. The CDR3 bases are TGTGCCAGCAGGACCTCTCCAGGGTTGTCTGAAGCTTTCTTT. This chain links TRBV6-4 with TRBJ1-1; D is perhaps TRBD1 (5 bases). The CDR3 loop spans 14 amino acids. Trimming pared 6 bases from V and 6 bases from J, leaving 17 bases between. Germline V gives CDR1 MRHNA, CDR2 SNTAGT.

This chain uses TRBV7-8 with TRBJ2-5, with D tentatively TRBD2 (6 bases). The germline V gene has CDR1 SGHVS and CDR2 FQNEAQ. V lost 6 bases to trimming and J lost 2 bases, with 10 bases between them. The CDR3 contains 13 residues. The chain's CDR3 is CASRPGVQETQYF. CDR3 nucleotide sequence: TGTGCCAGCAGACCGGGGGTTCAAGAGACCCAGTACTTC. Using reference TRBV7-8 and TRBJ2-5 for the parts outside the CDR3, the full variable domain is GAGVSQSPRYKVAKRGQDVALRCDPISGHVSLFWYQQALGQGPEFLTYFQNEAQLDKSGLPSDRFFAERPEGSVSTLKIQRTQQEDSAVYLCASRPGVQETQYFGPGTRLLVL.

The chain is built from TRBV13 and TRBJ1-1, with 8 bases aligning to TRBD1. CDR1 and CDR2 (germline): PRHDT, FYEKMQ (reference sequence). CDR3 length: 14 residues. With V trimmed by 6 bases and J by 4 bases, 7 bases remained unmatched. The CDR3 is CASSHTGGVTEAFF. The CDR3 nucleotides read TGTGCCAGCAGTCATACAGGGGGAGTCACTGAAGCTTTCTTT.

The chain combines TRBV4-3 with TRBJ2-1; D uncertain. This CDR3 has 16 amino acids. The ends were cut back, 0 bases at V and 2 bases at J, with 11 bases in the middle. Germline assignment: CDR1 LGHNA and CDR2 YSLEER. Here the CDR3 DNA reads TGCGCCAGCAGCCAAGATACCCCACTGCCCTACAATGAGCAGTTCTTC. Its translation is CASSQDTPLPYNEQFF.

The chain employs TRBV28 and TRBJ1-1; 8 nucleotides match TRBD1. Germline CDR1 MDHEN, CDR2 SYDVKM. V dropped 6 bases and J dropped 3; count of bases not matched to a gene: 6. The CDR3 is 14 amino acids. The CDR3 loop reads CASSHGTGYTEAFF. CDR3 bases: TGTGCCAGCAGCCATGGGACAGGTTACACTGAAGCTTTCTTT.

The rearrangement uses TRBV11-3 and TRBJ2-6; D unclear. V dropped 5 bases and J dropped 2 bases, with 1 base sitting between them. The CDR3 is 12 amino acids. CDR1 SGHNT and CDR2 YENEEA come from the germline V gene. Written as DNA, the CDR3 is TGTGCCAGCAGCGCTGGGGCCAACGTCCTGACTTTC. Translated, it gives CASSAGANVLTF.

The V gene is TRBV5-1, the J gene TRBJ2-2; a possible D gene is TRBD1 (5 bases). This CDR3 region has 14 residues. CDR1 and CDR2 (germline): SGHRS, YFSETQ. Between the trimmed V and J ends, which lost 4 bases and 8 bases, there was a span of 15 bases. DNA for the CDR3: TGCGCCAGCAGCACCAGACAGCTTACGGGGGAGCTGTTTTTT. Protein: CASSTRQLTGELFF.

V usage is TRBV1 and J usage is TRBJ2-3; TRBD2, as called in the table, went unchecked against the DNA. TRBV1 is termed a pseudogene. This CDR3 contains 15 residues. DNA of the CDR3: TGCACCAGCAGCCAAGAGCGGGGGTGCACAGATACGCAGTATTTT. Amino acids: CTSSQERGCTDTQYF.

The chain recombines TRBV4-3 with TRBJ2-3, with 9 positions matching TRBD2. The CDR3 covers 17 residues. The V gene end was trimmed by 0 bases and the J gene end by 1 base; junction bases not matched to a gene: 5. Germline lookup yields CDR1 LGHNA and CDR2 YSLEER. The CDR3 DNA reads TGCGCCAGCAGCCAAGATCCTAGCGGGGAGCGCACAGATACGCAGTATTTT. Residues: CASSQDPSGERTDTQYF.

The rearrangement uses TRBV13 and TRBJ2-3, with D possibly matching TRBD2 (6 bases). Germline CDR1 reads PRHDT; CDR2 reads FYEKMQ (reference sequence). The CDR3 has 12 amino acids. The V and J ends lost 5 bases and 3 bases respectively, with 6 bases between them. CDR3 sequence (DNA): TGTGCCAGCAGCGGAGGGACAGATACGCAGTATTTT. Translating gives CASSGGTDTQYF.

This chain uses TRBV6-5 with TRBJ1-6; a weak D match, TRBD1 (6 bases). CDR3 size: 13 residues. Trimming took 9 bases from V and 7 from J, leaving 13 bases between them. Germline CDR1 and CDR2: MNHEY and SVGAGI. Here the CDR3 reads CASSPGENSPLHF. In nucleotides, the CDR3 is TGTGCCAGTAGCCCAGGGGAAAATTCACCCCTCCACTTT.

This clone has more than one count but fewer than ten. This CDR3 is CASKYSSYNSPLHF. For the CDR3, the DNA is TGTGCCAGCAAATATAGTTCCTATAATTCACCCCTCCACTTT. The chain links TRBV27 to TRBJ1-6; D unresolved. The CDR3 loop spans 14 amino acids. Germline-derived CDR1 and CDR2 are MNHEY and SMNVEV (reference sequence). Trimming shortened V by 7 bases and J by 1 base, and 8 bases separated the two germline ends.

V is TRBV7-9 and J is TRBJ2-3; 7 bases are a match to TRBD1. The germline gives CDR1 SEHNR, CDR2 FQNEAQ (reference sequence). The CDR3 is 16 amino acids. Germline trimming cut 5 bases from V and 1 base from J; bases unmatched to any gene: 9. The CDR3 region has the DNA TGTGCCAGCAGCCCGGGGACAGTCTTACGCACAGATACGCAGTATTTT. It encodes CASSPGTVLRTDTQYF.

The CDR3 here is CASSSRGETQYF. The CDR3 DNA reads TGCGCCAGCAGCTCAAGGGGAGAGACCCAGTACTTC. The V and J genes are TRBV4-1 and TRBJ2-5; maybe TRBD1 (5 bases). The CDR3 runs 12 residues. Deletions cut 5 bases from V and 4 bases from J, with 8 bases between. CDR1 and CDR2 (germline): MGHRA, YSYEKL.

V gene TRBV4-3 combines with J gene TRBJ1-6; D remains unclear. Between the trimmed V and J ends, which lost 0 bases and 0 bases, there was a span of 9 bases. This CDR3 spans 17 amino acids. Germline V lookup: CDR1 LGHNA, CDR2 YSLEER. The CDR3 region has the DNA TGCGCCAGCAGCCAAGATACCCGGAGCTCCTATAATTCACCCCTCCACTTT. Its protein product is CASSQDTRSSYNSPLHF.

This chain joins TRBV5-4 and TRBJ2-7; perhaps TRBD1 as D (5 bases). The V and J ends lost 2 bases and 2 bases respectively, with 11 bases between them. CDR1 is SGHNT, CDR2 YYREEE, per germline (reference sequence). The CDR3 is 14 residues long. The CDR3 sequence is CASSFRDRPYEQYF. For the CDR3, the DNA is TGTGCCAGCAGCTTCCGAGACAGACCCTACGAGCAGTACTTC.

The chain employs TRBV18 and TRBJ2-1; D ambiguous. Germline assignment: CDR1 KGHSH and CDR2 LQKENI. The CDR3 extends over 24 amino acids. Trimming pared 1 base from V and 0 bases from J, leaving 34 bases between. CDR3 region: CASSPLSAVLPASIESRSYNEQFF. The CDR3 DNA follows: TGTGCCAGCTCACCACTCTCGGCAGTACTTCCGGCCTCTATCGAGAGTCGCTCCTACAATGAGCAGTTCTTC.

The genes are TRBV9 and TRBJ2-1, with D perhaps matching TRBD2 (7 bases). The CDR3 runs 15 residues. From germline, CDR1 is SGDLS and CDR2 YYNGEE. V shed 4 bases and J shed 7 bases, with 18 bases lying between them. The CDR3, as DNA: TGTGCCAGCAGCCCGACCGGGGGGCTCCTGAATGAGCAGTTCTTC. Translation gives CASSPTGGLLNEQFF.

This clone was observed a handful of times. The chain combines TRBV5-1 with TRBJ2-5, with a tentative D call TRBD2 (5 bases). The CDR3 has 14 residues. The V and J ends lost 0 bases and 5 bases respectively, with 11 bases between them. CDR1 and CDR2 from the germline V gene are SGHRS and YFSETQ. CDR3 in DNA: TGCGCCAGCAGCTTGGAGGCTAGCTTTGAGACCCAGTACTTC. Translating gives CASSLEASFETQYF.

The V gene is TRBV9, the J gene TRBJ2-3; TRBD1 matches 7 bases. CDR3 length equals 15 residues. The J segment lost 1 base and the V segment lost 0 bases, leaving 2 bases of the junction unmatched. Germline assignment: CDR1 SGDLS and CDR2 YYNGEE. In DNA, the CDR3 is TGTGCCAGCAGCGTAGAGGGGGCTGGCACAGATACGCAGTATTTT. As protein: CASSVEGAGTDTQYF.

The chain carries TRBV9 and TRBJ2-5; 7 bases agree with TRBD1. Losses at the gene ends were 4 bases for V and 5 bases for J; bases not matched to a gene: 8. Germline-derived CDR1 and CDR2 are SGDLS and YYNGEE. CDR3 length: 14 amino acids. CDR3 nucleotides: TGTGCCAGCAGCTCGCGAGGGGGCGGGGAGACCCAGTACTTC. It codes for CASSSRGGGETQYF.